This T cell receptor beta chain was retrieved from a study of T cells in localized non-small cell lung cancer (dated by TCRdb to 2020 to 2022). Describing the broader study: T cell repertoires of fewer than 250 early-stage NSCLC patients were analyzed, with tumors being compared against uninvolved tumor-adjacent lungs. All 220 or so NSCLC patients in the cohort were treatment-naive and had localized lung tumors that were resected. A mean age of about 66 years was recorded for the NSCLC patients, of whom 129 were male and more than 95 were female.

At diagnosis, peripheral blood, uninvolved tumor-adjacent lung and tumor were collected and were preserved as a mix of fresh-frozen and FFPE material. For TCR repertoire profiling, blood samples were analyzed in the form of peripheral blood mononuclear cells. The immunoSEQ Assay was used to sequence TCR beta CDR3 regions from DNA. The authors processed their data as follows. T cell density was computed as TCR beta template counts normalized to usable DNA estimated by amplifying housekeeping genes. Richness was estimated with the preseqR package, extrapolating to 400,000 templates for PBMC samples and 120,000 templates for tissue samples. Clonality was taken to be one minus Pielou's evenness. Differential abundance testing on productive amino-acid clonotypes, with a minimum total count of 5 and an alpha of 0.1, was used to identify tissue-enriched TCRs. The Jaccard Index and the Morisita Overlap Index were used to measure repertoire overlap between compartments. GLIPH clustered TCR beta CDR3s with public tetramer-defined viral CDR3s; viral motifs required at least three viral sequences plus V-gene enrichment. In TCRdb, the immuneACCESS table is reduced to in-frame sequences with V and J assigned. These tables do not hold every clone; where another copy was compared, an unresolved V gene accounts for under half, and the others remain unexplained. Clone size and the V and J calls come from that table; the DNA yielded D and trimming. The sample data list approximately 29,000 clones, and around 80% of these were observed just once. The top ten constitute approximately 35% of the sample.

With respect to this clone: Its antigen specificity is not known. No base-level quality is on record; no much larger clone is a single base apart.

The junction shows trimming of 4 bases on V and 2 bases on J, plus 12 bases between the germline ends. Taken from the germline V gene (reference sequence), the CDR1 and CDR2 loops are GTSNPN and SVGIG. The CDR3 covers 14 residues, taking in both the cysteine and the phenylalanine. The read is trimmed to its CDR3 DNA, 42 bases read in frame from base 1. The investigation overall reported the following: Because of the exploratory design, TCR variables were selected using unadjusted p-values without false-discovery rate correction. The highest T cell clonality was observed in uninvolved tumor-adjacent lung, where clonality exceeded that of tumor, suggesting that antigenic responses were more focused in uninvolved tumor-adjacent lung. Multi-region tumor sequencing was not performed, so intratumor heterogeneity could not be excluded. A median of roughly 56 of the top 100 tumor clones were detected in paired uninvolved adjacent lung, and 28 of these tumor clones were also found among the top 100 clones of the paired uninvolved adjacent lung. Higher blood T cell density associated with longer overall survival, while higher adjacent-lung clonality associated with shorter survival.

The source was peripheral blood, collected before any cancer treatment. The chain links TRBV30 with TRBJ2-1, and TRBD2 may be the D gene, going by 6 matching bases. This receptor was identified in an older male donor with stage II squamous cell lung carcinoma. At the DNA level, the sequence is TGTGCCTGGAAGCGCGGGACGCCCTACAATGAGCAGTTCTTC. This is translated as CAWKRGTPYNEQFF.